This T cell receptor beta chain was identified in a study of beta chain features in type 1 diabetes. Study-level information: The study found patients and healthy donors alike in age, gender and cell yields. The study, taken as a whole, reports: Fewer junction insertions and more nucleotide deletions appeared in type 1 diabetes patients. The study found moderately but significantly shorter TCRB CDR3s in all four CD4+ subsets of Type 1 diabetes patients.

A note on this clone: The target antigen is unknown.

Markers CD45RO/CCR7/CD25/CD127/CD95/CD27 served to sort CD4+ naive, central memory, regulatory and stem cell-like memory cells. All sorted populations exceeded 95% purity. Expressed TCRB transcripts got sequenced, as all isolated RNA was reverse transcribed. Produced via immunoSEQ multiplex PCR; TCRdb's table is partial and in-frame only. The repertoire has around 130,000 clones, approximately 10% of them found once; the top ten carry 0.75%. Sequencing used central memory CD4+ T cells from blood. This clonotype was sampled from a man aged 30 to 45 with type 1 diabetes.

DNA of the CDR3: TGTGCCAGCAGTTTAGCAGGGGGCAAGCAGTTCTTC. Translating it yields CASSLAGGKQFF. This chain uses TRBV28 with TRBJ2-1; TRBD1 aligns across 8 bases. Germline loops: CDR1 MDHEN, CDR2 SYDVKM. Trimming removed 2 bases from V and 11 bases from J; junction bases left unmatched: 2. The CDR3 sequence is 12 residues long.